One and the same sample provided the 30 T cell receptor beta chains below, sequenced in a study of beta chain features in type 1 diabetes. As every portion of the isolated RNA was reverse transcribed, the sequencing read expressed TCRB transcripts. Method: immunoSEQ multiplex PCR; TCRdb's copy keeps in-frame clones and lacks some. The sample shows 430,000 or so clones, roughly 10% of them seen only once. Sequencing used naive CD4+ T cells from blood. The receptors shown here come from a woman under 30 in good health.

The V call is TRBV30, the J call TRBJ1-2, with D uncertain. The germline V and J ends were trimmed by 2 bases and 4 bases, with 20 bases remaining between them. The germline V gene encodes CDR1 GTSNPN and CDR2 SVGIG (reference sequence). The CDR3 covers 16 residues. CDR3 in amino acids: CAWSSGGWVGFYGYTF. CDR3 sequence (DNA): TGTGCCTGGAGTTCCGGCGGCTGGGTAGGCTTCTATGGCTACACCTTC.

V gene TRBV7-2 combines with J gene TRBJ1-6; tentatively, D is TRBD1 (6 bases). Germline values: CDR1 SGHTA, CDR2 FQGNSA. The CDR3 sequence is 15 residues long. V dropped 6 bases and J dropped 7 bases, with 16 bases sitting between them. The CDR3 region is CASRGQGFSNSPLHF. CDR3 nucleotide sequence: TGTGCCAGCAGGGGCCAGGGGTTTTCCAATTCACCCCTCCACTTT. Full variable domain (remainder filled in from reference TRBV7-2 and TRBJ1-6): GAGVSQSPSNKVTEKGKDVELRCDPISGHTALYWYRQSLGQGLEFLIYFQGNSAPDKSGLPSDRFSAERTGGSVSTLTIQRTQQEDSAVYLCASRGQGFSNSPLHFGNGTRLTVT.

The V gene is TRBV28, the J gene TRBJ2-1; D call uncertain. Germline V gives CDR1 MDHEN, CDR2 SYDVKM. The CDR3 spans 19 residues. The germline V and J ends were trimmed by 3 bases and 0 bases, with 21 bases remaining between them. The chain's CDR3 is CASSLFVSVTFSSYNEQFF. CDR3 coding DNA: TGTGCCAGCAGTTTGTTCGTAAGCGTAACTTTTAGCTCCTACAATGAGCAGTTCTTC.

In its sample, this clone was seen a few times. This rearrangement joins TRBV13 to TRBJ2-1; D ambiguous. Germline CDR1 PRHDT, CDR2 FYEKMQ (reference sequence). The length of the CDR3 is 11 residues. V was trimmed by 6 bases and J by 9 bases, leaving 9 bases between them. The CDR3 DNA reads TGTGCCAGCAGTTTACTCGGTGAGCAGTTCTTC. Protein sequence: CASSLLGEQFF.

CDR3 sequence: CAISGSVSSYEQYV. For the CDR3, the DNA is TGTGCCATCAGTGGTTCCGTGAGCTCCTACGAGCAGTACGTC. The V and J genes are TRBV10-3 and TRBJ2-7, with D uncertain. Trimming took off 4 bases at V and 0 bases at J, with 10 bases between the two ends. The germline gives CDR1 ENHRY, CDR2 SYGVKD. This CDR3 contains 14 residues.

The CDR3 DNA reads TGTGCCAGCAGCTTTGTGGGCGAGGCCTACGAGCAGTACTTC. Translated, it gives CASSFVGEAYEQYF. The rearrangement joins TRBV7-8 to TRBJ2-7; no reliable D call. Germline V gives CDR1 SGHVS, CDR2 FQNEAQ. Trimming cost V 3 bases and J 2 bases, with 11 bases left between them. The CDR3 consists of 14 residues.

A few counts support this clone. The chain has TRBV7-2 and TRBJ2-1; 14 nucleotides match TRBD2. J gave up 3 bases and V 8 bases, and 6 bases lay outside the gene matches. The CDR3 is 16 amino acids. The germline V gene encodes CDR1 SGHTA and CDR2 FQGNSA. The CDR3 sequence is CASGLAGGGYYNEQFF. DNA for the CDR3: TGTGCCAGCGGACTAGCGGGAGGTGGGTACTACAATGAGCAGTTCTTC.

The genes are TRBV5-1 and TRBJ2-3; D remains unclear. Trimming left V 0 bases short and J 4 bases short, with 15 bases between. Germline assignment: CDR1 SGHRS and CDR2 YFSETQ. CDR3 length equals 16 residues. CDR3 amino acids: CASSLELLRRADTQYF. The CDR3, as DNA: TGCGCCAGCAGCTTGGAACTTTTGCGTCGGGCAGATACGCAGTATTTT.

CDR3 protein: CSVGRATTGELFF. The CDR3 DNA is TGCAGCGTTGGTAGAGCAACGACCGGGGAGCTGTTTTTT. This sequence joins TRBV29-1 and TRBJ2-2; D ambiguous. The CDR3 contains 13 residues. The V gene lost 4 bases and the J gene lost 5 bases, with 11 bases spanning the gap. Germline-derived CDR1 and CDR2 are SQVTM and ANQGSEA.

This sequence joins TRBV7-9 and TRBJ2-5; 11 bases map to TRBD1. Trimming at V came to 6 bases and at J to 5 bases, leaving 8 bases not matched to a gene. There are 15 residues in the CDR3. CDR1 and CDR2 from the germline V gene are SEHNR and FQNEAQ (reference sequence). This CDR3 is CASRPWTGGWETQYF. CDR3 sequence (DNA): TGTGCCAGCAGACCTTGGACAGGGGGCTGGGAGACCCAGTACTTC. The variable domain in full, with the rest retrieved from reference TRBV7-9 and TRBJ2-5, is DTGVSQNPRHKITKRGQNVTFRCDPISEHNRLYWYRQTLGQGPEFLTYFQNEAQLEKSRLLSDRFSAERPKGSFSTLEIQRTEQGDSAMYLCASRPWTGGWETQYFGPGTRLLVL.

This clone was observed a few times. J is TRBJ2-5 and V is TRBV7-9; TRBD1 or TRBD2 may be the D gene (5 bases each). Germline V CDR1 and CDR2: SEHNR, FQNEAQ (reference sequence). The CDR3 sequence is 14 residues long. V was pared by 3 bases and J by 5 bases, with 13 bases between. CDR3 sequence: CASSFEGRRETQYF. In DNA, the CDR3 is TGTGCCAGCAGCTTTGAGGGGCGGCGGGAGACCCAGTACTTC.

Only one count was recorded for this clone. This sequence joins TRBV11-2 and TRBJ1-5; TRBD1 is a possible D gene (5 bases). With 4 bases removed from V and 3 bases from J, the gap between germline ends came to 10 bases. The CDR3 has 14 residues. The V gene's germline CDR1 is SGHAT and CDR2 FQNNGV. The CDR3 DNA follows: TGTGCCAGCAGCTCCGGGACTCTCAATCAGCCCCAGCATTTT. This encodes CASSSGTLNQPQHF. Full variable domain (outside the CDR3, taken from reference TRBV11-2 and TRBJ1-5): EAGVAQSPRYKIIEKRQSVAFWCNPISGHATLYWYQQILGQGPKLLIQFQNNGVVDDSQLPKDRFSAERLKGVDSTLKIQPAKLEDSAVYLCASSSGTLNQPQHFGDGTRLSIL.

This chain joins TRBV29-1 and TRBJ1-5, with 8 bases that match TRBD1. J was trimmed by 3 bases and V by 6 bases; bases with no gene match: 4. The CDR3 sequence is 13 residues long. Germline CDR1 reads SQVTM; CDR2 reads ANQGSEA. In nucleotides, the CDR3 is TGCAGCGTGAGGACAGGGAACAATCAGCCCCAGCATTTT. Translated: CSVRTGNNQPQHF.

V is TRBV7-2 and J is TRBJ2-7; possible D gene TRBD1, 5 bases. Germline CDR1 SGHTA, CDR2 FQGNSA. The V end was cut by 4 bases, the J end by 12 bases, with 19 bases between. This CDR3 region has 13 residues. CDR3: CASSSLFGRDLYF. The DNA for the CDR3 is TGTGCCAGCAGCTCCCTTTTCGGCAGGGATCTGTACTTC.

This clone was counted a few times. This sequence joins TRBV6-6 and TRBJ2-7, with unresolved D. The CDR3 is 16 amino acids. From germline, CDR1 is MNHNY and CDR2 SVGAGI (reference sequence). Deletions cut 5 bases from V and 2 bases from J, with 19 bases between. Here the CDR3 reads CASSAPLPDKAYEQYF. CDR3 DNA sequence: TGTGCCAGCAGTGCCCCGTTGCCAGACAAAGCCTACGAGCAGTACTTC.

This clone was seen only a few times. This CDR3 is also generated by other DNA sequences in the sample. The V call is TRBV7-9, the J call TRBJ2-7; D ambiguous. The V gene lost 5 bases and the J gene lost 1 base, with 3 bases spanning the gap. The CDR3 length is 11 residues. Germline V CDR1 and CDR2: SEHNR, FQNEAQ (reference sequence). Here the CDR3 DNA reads TGTGCCAGCAGCCTTTCCTACGAGCAGTACTTC. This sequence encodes CASSLSYEQYF.

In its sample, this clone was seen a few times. CDR3 nucleotide sequence: TGTGCCAGCAGCCGAGGGGACGGGGTCTCGGGTCCGCAGTATTTT. Its protein is CASSRGDGVSGPQYF. V and J are TRBV7-2 and TRBJ2-3; D may match TRBD1 or TRBD2 (5 bases each). The germline V gene has CDR1 SGHTA and CDR2 FQGNSA. The V end was cut by 5 bases, the J end by 10 bases, with 22 bases between. The CDR3 contains 15 residues. Using reference TRBV7-2 and TRBJ2-3 for the parts outside the CDR3, the full variable domain is GAGVSQSPSNKVTEKGKDVELRCDPISGHTALYWYRQSLGQGLEFLIYFQGNSAPDKSGLPSDRFSAERTGGSVSTLTIQRTQQEDSAVYLCASSRGDGVSGPQYFGPGTRLTVL.

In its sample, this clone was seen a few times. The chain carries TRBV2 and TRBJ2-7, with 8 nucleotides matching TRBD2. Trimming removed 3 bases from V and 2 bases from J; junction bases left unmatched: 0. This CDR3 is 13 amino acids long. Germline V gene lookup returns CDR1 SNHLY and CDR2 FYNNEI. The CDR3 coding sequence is TGTGCCAGCAGTGACGGGAGGGCCTACGAGCAGTACTTC. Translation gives CASSDGRAYEQYF.

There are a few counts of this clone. CDR3 DNA sequence: TGTGCCAGCAGCTCCATCCGGGACAGGGACGAGCAGTTCTTC. Amino acid sequence: CASSSIRDRDEQFF. The chain has TRBV11-2 and TRBJ2-1; 9 bases are shared with TRBD1. Looked up from germline, CDR1 is SGHAT and CDR2 is FQNNGV. Trimming at V came to 4 bases and at J to 10 bases, leaving 8 bases not matched to a gene. This CDR3 comprises 14 residues.

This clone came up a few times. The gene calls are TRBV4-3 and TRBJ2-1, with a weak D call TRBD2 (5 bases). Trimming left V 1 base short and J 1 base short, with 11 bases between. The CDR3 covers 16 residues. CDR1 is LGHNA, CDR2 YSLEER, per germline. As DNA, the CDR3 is TGCGCCAGCAGCCAAGGACCGGGAATTTCCTACAATGAGCAGTTCTTC. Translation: CASSQGPGISYNEQFF.

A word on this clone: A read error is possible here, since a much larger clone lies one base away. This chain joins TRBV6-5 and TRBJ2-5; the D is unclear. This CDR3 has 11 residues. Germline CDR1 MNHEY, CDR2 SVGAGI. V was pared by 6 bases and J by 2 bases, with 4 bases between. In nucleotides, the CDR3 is TGTGCCAGCAGGAGACAAGAGACCCAGTACTTC. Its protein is CASRRQETQYF.

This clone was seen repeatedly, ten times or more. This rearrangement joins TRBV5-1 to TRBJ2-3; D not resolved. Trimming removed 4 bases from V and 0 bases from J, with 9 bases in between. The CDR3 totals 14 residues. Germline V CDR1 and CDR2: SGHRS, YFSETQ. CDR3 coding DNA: TGCGCCAGCAGCGAAGACCATAGCACAGATACGCAGTATTTT. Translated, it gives CASSEDHSTDTQYF.

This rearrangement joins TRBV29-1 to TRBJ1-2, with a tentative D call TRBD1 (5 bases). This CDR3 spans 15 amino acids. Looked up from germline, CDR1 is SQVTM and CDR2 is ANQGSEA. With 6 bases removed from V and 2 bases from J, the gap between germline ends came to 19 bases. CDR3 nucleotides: TGCAGCGTCCGACCCCAGGGTACAGTCAACTATGGCTACACCTTC. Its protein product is CSVRPQGTVNYGYTF.

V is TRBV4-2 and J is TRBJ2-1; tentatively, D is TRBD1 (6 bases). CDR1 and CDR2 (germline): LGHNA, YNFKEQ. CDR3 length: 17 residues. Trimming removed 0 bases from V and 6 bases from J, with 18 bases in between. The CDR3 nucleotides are TGTGCCAGCAGCCAAGATCAGGGGCCAGGGACACGCAATGAGCAGTTCTTC. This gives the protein CASSQDQGPGTRNEQFF.

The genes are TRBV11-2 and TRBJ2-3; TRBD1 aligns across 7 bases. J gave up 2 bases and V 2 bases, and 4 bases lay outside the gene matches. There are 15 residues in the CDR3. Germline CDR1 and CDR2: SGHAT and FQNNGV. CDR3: CASSLRDRVTDTQYF. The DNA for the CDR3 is TGTGCCAGCAGCTTACGAGACAGGGTCACAGATACGCAGTATTTT.

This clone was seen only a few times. This CDR3 reads CASSPGTHEQYV. The CDR3 coding sequence is TGTGCCAGCTCACCAGGCACTCACGAGCAGTACGTC. This chain uses TRBV18 with TRBJ2-7; no clear D gene. The CDR3 sequence is 12 residues long. Germline values: CDR1 KGHSH, CDR2 LQKENI. V lost 2 bases, J lost 5 bases, and 7 bases lay in between.

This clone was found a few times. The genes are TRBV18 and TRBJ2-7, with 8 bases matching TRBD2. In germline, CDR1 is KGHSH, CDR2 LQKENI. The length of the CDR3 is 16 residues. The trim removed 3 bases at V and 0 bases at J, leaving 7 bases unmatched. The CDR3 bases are TGTGCCAGCTCACCGAGTAGCGGGGTCAGCTCCTACGAGCAGTACTTC. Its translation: CASSPSSGVSSYEQYF.

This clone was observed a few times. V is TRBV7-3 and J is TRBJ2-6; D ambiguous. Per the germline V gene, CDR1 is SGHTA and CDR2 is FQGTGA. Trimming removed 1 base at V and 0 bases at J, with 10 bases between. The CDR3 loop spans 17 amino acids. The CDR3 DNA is TGTGCCAGCAGCTTAAGGACGGCCCTCTCTGGGGCCAACGTCCTGACTTTC. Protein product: CASSLRTALSGANVLTF.

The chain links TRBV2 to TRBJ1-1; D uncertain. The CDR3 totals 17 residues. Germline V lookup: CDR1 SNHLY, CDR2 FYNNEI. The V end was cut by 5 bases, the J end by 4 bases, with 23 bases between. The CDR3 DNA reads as TGTGCCAGCAGTACCACATCCTCAAACCCGGTTATCACTGAAGCTTTCTTT. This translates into CASSTTSSNPVITEAFF.

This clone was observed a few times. CDR3 coding DNA: TGTGCCAGCTCTTTCCTAGGGAATGAGCAGTTCTTC. Its protein is CASSFLGNEQFF. The chain couples TRBV18 to TRBJ2-1; D is unresolved. The V end was cut by 6 bases, the J end by 7 bases, with 10 bases between. This CDR3 contains 12 residues. In germline, CDR1 is KGHSH, CDR2 LQKENI.